The rows below give T cell receptor beta chains drawn from one sample of a study of OX40 agonist ivuxolimab in advanced cancers. TCRdb's copy holds only in-frame clones and misses some; the assay was immunoSEQ multiplex PCR. The table shows nearly 110,000 clones, with approximately 90% occurring only once. The material sequenced was CD4+ or CD8+ T cells sorted from blood, taken in a trial of the OX40 agonist ivuxolimab. These receptors originate from an adult with an advanced solid tumor such as melanoma, head and neck, liver or kidney cancer. CDR3s include the opening cysteine and the closing phenylalanine or tryptophan. D genes are given only for firm matches. Some rows mark clone size as missing; the rest say once, few, many or name a class of expanded clone.

j_call d_call v_call clone_size cdr3_nt cdr3_aa
TRBJ2-7 TRBD2 TRBV27 NA TGTGCCAGCGCTCTTAAGGGGGTAGCGGGGGTATACGAGCAGTACTTC CASALKGVAGVYEQYF
TRBJ2-7 TRBD2 TRBV9 NA TGTGCCAGCAGCCCTACTCTACGGGGGGGCCTGGACGAGCAGTACTTC CASSPTLRGGLDEQYF
TRBJ2-1 NA TRBV7-2 NA TGTGCCAGCAGCTTGGGGCTGGTGGGGGATGAGCAGTTCTTC CASSLGLVGDEQFF
TRBJ1-2 NA TRBV19 NA TGTGCCAGTAGTCCTACCCACAAGGGCTATGGCTACACCTTC CASSPTHKGYGYTF
TRBJ1-1 TRBD1 TRBV30 NA TGTGCCTCATTCCGACAGGGGGCGGCTTTCTTT CASFRQGAAFF
TRBJ2-5 NA TRBV6-5 NA TGTGCCAGCAGTTACTCGGGCAGGAGCCAAGAGACCCAGTACTTC CASSYSGRSQETQYF
TRBJ2-4 TRBD2 TRBV4-1 NA TGCGCCAGCAGCCAAGATTGGGGGAGGGGAGCCAAAAACATTCAGTACTTC CASSQDWGRGAKNIQYF
TRBJ1-4 NA TRBV4-2 NA TGTGCCAGCAGCCAAGGGGGCCCCGGAGGTGAAAAACTGTTTTTT CASSQGGPGGEKLFF
TRBJ2-7 TRBD1 TRBV4-3 NA TGCGCCAGCAGCCAGGGAACGGGACAGGCCTACGAGCAGTACTTC CASSQGTGQAYEQYF
TRBJ1-2 NA TRBV6-7 once TGTGCCAGCAGCTCCACCCCCCCCCGGAGCCATGGCTACACCTTC CASSSTPPRSHGYTF
TRBJ2-5 NA TRBV15 NA TGTGCCACCAGCACCAAAACGCCACTCCTCGGGGGTACTAAAGAGACCCAGTACTTC CATSTKTPLLGGTKETQYF
TRBJ2-7 TRBD1 TRBV29-1 NA TGCAGCGTAAATCCGGGACAGGGGTACGAGCAGTACTTC CSVNPGQGYEQYF
TRBJ1-2 NA TRBV6-1 NA TGTGCCAGCAGTGAAGCCGAGGGGCCTGGCTACACCTTC CASSEAEGPGYTF
TRBJ2-7 NA TRBV6-1 NA TGTGCCAGCAGTTTATACTCCTACGAGCAGTACTTC CASSLYSYEQYF
TRBJ1-1 NA TRBV2 NA TGTGCCAGCAACTCGGACGGAGGGGCCACTGAAGCTTTCTTT CASNSDGGATEAFF
TRBJ1-1 NA TRBV5-1 NA TGCGCCAGCAGCTTGGCCGGAGAGATGAACACTGAAGCTTTCTTT CASSLAGEMNTEAFF
TRBJ2-4 TRBD1 TRBV18 NA TGTGCCAGCTCACCACGCTCGCCGACAGGGACAGACCCCAAAAACATTCAGTACTTC CASSPRSPTGTDPKNIQYF
TRBJ2-5 NA TRBV14 NA TGTGCCAGCAGTCATCTCCAGGACAGACTGAGGAAGACCCAGTACTTC CASSHLQDRLRKTQYF
TRBJ1-3 TRBD1 TRBV28 NA TGTGCCAGCAGAATCGACAGGGGAGGTTACACCATATATTTT CASRIDRGGYTIYF
TRBJ2-7 TRBD1 TRBV7-2 NA TGTGCCAGCAGCTCCGGGACAGGGAACTACGAGCAGTACTTC CASSSGTGNYEQYF
TRBJ1-1 NA TRBV5-1 NA TGCGCCAGCAGCTTGGTAGGGAACCAGAACACTGAAGCTTTCTTT CASSLVGNQNTEAFF
TRBJ2-1 TRBD1 TRBV2 NA TGTGCCAGCAGTGAACAGGGGGTCTACAATGAGCAGTTCTTC CASSEQGVYNEQFF
TRBJ1-4 TRBD1 TRBV15 NA TGTGCCACCAGCAGAGGAACAGGGGCAACTAATGAAAAACTGTTTTTT CATSRGTGATNEKLFF
TRBJ2-5 TRBD1 TRBV6-6 NA TGTGCCAGCCGTCGGACAGGCGCCCAAGAGACCCAGTACTTC CASRRTGAQETQYF
TRBJ2-7 TRBD1 TRBV7-2 NA TGTGCCAGCAGCTTAGGCCAGGGGGCAGGCTCCTACGAGCAGTACTTC CASSLGQGAGSYEQYF
TRBJ2-7 TRBD2 TRBV19 NA TGTGCCAGTAACAAGGGGCTAGCGGGGAACGAGCAGTACTTC CASNKGLAGNEQYF
TRBJ2-5 TRBD1 TRBV7-3 NA TGTGCCAGCAGCAAGGGACAGGGAAAGACCCAGTACTTC CASSKGQGKTQYF
TRBJ1-3 NA TRBV9 NA TGTGCCAGCAGCGCCGGGTTATCTGGAAACACCATATATTTT CASSAGLSGNTIYF